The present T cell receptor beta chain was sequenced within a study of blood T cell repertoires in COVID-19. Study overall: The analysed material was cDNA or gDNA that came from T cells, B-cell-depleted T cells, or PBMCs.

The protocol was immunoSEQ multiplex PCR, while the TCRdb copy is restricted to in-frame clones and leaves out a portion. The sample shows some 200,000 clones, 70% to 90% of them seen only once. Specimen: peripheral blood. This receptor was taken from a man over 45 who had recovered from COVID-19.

CDR3 region: CASSDPQKTYEQYF. The DNA for the CDR3 is TGTGCCAGCAGCGATCCTCAGAAAACCTACGAGCAGTACTTC. The chain joins TRBV7-9 to TRBJ2-7, with unresolved D. Trimming took off 5 bases at V and 2 bases at J, with 13 bases between the two ends. Germline assignment: CDR1 SEHNR and CDR2 FQNEAQ (reference sequence). The CDR3 consists of 14 residues.